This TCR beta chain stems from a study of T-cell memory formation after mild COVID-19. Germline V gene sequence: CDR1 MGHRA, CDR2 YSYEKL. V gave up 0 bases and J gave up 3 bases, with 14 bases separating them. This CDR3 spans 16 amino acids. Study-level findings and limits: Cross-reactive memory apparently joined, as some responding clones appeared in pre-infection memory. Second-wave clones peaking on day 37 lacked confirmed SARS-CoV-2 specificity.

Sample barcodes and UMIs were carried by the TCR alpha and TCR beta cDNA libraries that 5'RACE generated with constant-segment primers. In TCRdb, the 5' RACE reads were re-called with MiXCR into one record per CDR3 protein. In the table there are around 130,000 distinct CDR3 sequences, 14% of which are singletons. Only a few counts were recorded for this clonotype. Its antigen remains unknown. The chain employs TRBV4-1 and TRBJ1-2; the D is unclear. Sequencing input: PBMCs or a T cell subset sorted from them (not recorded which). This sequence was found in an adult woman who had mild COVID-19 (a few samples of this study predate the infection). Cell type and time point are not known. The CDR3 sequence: CASSQESPGRYYGYTF. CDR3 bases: TGCGCCAGCAGCCAAGAGTCCCCCGGGCGGTACTATGGCTACACCTTC.